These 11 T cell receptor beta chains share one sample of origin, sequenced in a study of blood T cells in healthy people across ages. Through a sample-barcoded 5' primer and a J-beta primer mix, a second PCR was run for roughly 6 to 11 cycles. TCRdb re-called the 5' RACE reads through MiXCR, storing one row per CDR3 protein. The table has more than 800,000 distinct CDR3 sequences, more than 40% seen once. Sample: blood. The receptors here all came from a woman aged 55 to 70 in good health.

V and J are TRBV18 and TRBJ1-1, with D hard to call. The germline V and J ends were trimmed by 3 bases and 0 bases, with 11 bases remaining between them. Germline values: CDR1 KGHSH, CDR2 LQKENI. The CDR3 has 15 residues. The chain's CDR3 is CASSPGNGLNTEAFF. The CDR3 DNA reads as TGTGCCAGCTCACCGGGAAATGGGCTGAACACTGAAGCTTTCTTT. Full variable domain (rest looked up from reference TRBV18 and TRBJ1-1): NAGVMQNPRHLVRRRGQEARLRCSPMKGHSHVYWYRQLPEEGLKFMVYLQKENIIDESGMPKERFSAEFPKEGPSILRIQQVVRGDSAAYFCASSPGNGLNTEAFFGQGTRLTVV.

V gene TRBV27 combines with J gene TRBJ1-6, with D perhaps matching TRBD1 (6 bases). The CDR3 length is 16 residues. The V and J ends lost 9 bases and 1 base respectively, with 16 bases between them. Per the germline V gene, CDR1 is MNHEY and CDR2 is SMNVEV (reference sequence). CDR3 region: CARVFRGESYNSPLHF. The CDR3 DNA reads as TGTGCCAGGGTATTCAGGGGTGAATCCTATAATTCACCCCTCCACTTT.

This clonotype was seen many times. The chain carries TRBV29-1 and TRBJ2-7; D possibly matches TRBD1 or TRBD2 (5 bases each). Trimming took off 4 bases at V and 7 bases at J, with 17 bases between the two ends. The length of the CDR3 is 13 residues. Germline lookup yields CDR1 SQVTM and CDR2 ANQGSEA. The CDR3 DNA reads TGCAGCGTTGTAATAGGTGGGACGGGGGAGCAGTACTTC. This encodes CSVVIGGTGEQYF.

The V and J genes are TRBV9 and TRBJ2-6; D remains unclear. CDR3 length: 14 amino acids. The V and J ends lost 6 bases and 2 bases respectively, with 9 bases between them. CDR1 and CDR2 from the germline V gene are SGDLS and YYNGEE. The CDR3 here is CASTLAAGANVLTF. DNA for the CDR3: TGTGCCAGCACCTTAGCCGCTGGGGCCAACGTCCTGACTTTC.

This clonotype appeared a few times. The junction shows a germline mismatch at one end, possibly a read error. The CDR3 DNA follows: TGCGCCAGCAGCCAAAGACAGGGTCGGGACCAACAGACCCAGTACTTC. Its protein is CASSQRQGRDQQTQYF. The V gene is TRBV4-1, the J gene TRBJ2-5; 7 bases map to TRBD1. Looked up from germline, CDR1 is MGHRA and CDR2 is YSYEKL. This CDR3 is built from 16 residues.

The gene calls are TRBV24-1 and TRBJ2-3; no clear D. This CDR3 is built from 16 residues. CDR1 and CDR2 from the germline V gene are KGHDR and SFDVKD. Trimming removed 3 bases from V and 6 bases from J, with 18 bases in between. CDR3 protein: CATSDPGLGRGDTQYF. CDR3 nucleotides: TGTGCCACCAGTGATCCGGGTCTAGGGCGAGGTGATACGCAGTATTTT.

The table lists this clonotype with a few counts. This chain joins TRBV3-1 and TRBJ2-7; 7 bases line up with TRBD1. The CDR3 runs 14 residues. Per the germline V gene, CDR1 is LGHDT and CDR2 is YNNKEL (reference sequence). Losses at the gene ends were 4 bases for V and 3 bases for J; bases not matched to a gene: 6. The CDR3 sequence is CASSPSGQYYEQYF. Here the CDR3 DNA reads TGTGCCAGCAGCCCTTCGGGACAGTACTACGAGCAGTACTTC.

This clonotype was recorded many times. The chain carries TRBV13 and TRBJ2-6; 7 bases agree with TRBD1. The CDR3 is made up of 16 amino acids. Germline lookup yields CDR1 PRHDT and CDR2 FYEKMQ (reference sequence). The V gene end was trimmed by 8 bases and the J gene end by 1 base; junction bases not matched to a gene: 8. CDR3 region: CASGDRAASGANVLTF. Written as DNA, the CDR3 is TGTGCCAGCGGAGACAGGGCCGCGTCTGGGGCCAACGTCCTGACTTTC.

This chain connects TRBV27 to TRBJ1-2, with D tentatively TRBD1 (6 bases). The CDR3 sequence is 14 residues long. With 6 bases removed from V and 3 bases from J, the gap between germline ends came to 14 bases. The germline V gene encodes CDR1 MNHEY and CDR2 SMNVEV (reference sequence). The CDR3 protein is CASRGQPYDYGYTF. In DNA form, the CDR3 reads TGTGCCAGCAGGGGACAACCTTATGACTATGGCTACACCTTC.

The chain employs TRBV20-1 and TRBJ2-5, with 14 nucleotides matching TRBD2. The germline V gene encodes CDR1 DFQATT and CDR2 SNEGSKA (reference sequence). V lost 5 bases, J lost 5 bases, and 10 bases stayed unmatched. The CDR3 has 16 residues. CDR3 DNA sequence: TGCAGTGCTGGTCGACTAGCGGGAGGGCCCGATGAGACCCAGTACTTC. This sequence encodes CSAGRLAGGPDETQYF.

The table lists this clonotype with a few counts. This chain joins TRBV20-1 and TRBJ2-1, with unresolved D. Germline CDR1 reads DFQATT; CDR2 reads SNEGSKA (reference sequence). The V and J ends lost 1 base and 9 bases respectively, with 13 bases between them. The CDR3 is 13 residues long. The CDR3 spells CSARGSVIGEQFF. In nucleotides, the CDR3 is TGCAGTGCTAGAGGGTCCGTGATTGGTGAGCAGTTCTTC.